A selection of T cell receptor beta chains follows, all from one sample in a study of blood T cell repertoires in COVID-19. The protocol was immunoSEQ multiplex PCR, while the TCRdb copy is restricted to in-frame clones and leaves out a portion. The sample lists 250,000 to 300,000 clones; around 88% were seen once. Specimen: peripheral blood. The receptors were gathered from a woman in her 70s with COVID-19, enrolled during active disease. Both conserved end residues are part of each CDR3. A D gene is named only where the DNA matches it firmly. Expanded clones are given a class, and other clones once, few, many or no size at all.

TGTGCCAGCAGTGAAAGTCACTCGTACCAAGAGACCCAGTACTTC	CASSESHSYQETQYF	TRBV2	TRBJ2-5	-	-
TGTGCCAGCAGCTTGGGACAGGTGAGGGAAGCTTTCTTT	CASSLGQVREAFF	TRBV5-8	TRBJ1-1	-	-
TGTGCCAGCAGGGGGGGTCCCAGGGAGCTGTTTTTT	CASRGGPRELFF	TRBV6-5	TRBJ2-2	-	-
TGTGCCATCAGTGACACTAGCGGTCAAGAGACCCAGTACTTC	CAISDTSGQETQYF	TRBV10-3	TRBJ2-5	TRBD2	few
TGTGCCAGCAGCTTCCCGACTAGCGCCCCAGATACGCAGTATTTT	CASSFPTSAPDTQYF	TRBV7-2	TRBJ2-3	TRBD2	once
TGTGCCAGCAGCTTGGGACTTTCAGATACGCAGTATTTT	CASSLGLSDTQYF	TRBV7-3	TRBJ2-3	-	few
TGTGCCAGCAGTCCCTCGGACACTGAAGCTTTCTTT	CASSPSDTEAFF	TRBV12-3/TRBV12-4	TRBJ1-1	-	-
TGCGCCAGCAGTCAACCAACTCTACCCCCTCGACAGGGGGACTACGAGCAGTACTTC	CASSQPTLPPRQGDYEQYF	TRBV23-1	TRBJ2-7	TRBD1	-
TGTGCTAGTGGTTTGGTACTCCCTCAGGGGGCCAACCTTTTGAACACTGAAGCTTTCTTT	CASGLVLPQGANLLNTEAFF	TRBV12-5	TRBJ1-1	TRBD1	-
TGTGCCAGCACCTCTCAAGCTAATTCACCCCTCCACTTT	CASTSQANSPLHF	TRBV7-2	TRBJ1-6	-	-
TGCGCCAGCAGCTATGCGGGGGGGCCCGGTGAGACCCAGTACTTC	CASSYAGGPGETQYF	TRBV5-1	TRBJ2-5	TRBD2	once
TGTGCCAGCAGTGATAACAATCAGCCCCAGCATTTT	CASSDNNQPQHF	TRBV2	TRBJ1-5	-	-
TGCGCCAGCAGAGCTAGTACCTCTGGAAACACCATATATTTT	CASRASTSGNTIYF	TRBV5-1	TRBJ1-3	-	few
TGCGCCAGCAGCATCACAGGGGGTGAAAAACTGTTTTTT	CASSITGGEKLFF	TRBV4-1	TRBJ1-4	TRBD1	-
TGCGCCAGCAGCCAAGACCGGCCAGGGTCATCGCCCCAGCATTTT	CASSQDRPGSSPQHF	TRBV4-1	TRBJ1-5	-	-
TGCGCCAGCAGCCCAAGACAGGGCTCCTACAATGAGCAGTTCTTC	CASSPRQGSYNEQFF	TRBV5-1	TRBJ2-1	TRBD1	-
TGCGCCAGCAGCCAAGATCTCGCCGGTGGGCAGTACTTC	CASSQDLAGGQYF	TRBV4-1	TRBJ2-7	-	-